One and the same sample provided the 31 T cell receptor beta chains below, sequenced in a study of T-cell memory formation after mild COVID-19 (TCRdb year 2021). Libraries were built with 5' RACE. The sample was run on an Illumina NovaSeq 6000. TCRdb took the public reads, trimmed them with fastp at Q25, ran MiXCR for clone calling and kept in-frame beta chains. CDR3 protein sequences are deduplicated, and each keeps its most common genes and DNA. For this sample the table gives 45,000 or so distinct CDR3 sequences, of which 6.6% were detected only once. 0.6% to 1% of the sample comes from the top ten. Input material: PBMCs or a T cell subset sorted from them (not recorded which). The receptor source for this set is an adult who had mild COVID-19 (a few samples of this study predate the infection). The sample titles of this study are shuffled in the database, so cell type and time point are left out.

This clonotype was observed a handful of times. The V and J genes are TRBV27 and TRBJ2-1; TRBD2 matches 12 bases. CDR1 and CDR2 (germline): MNHEY, SMNVEV (reference sequence). The CDR3 totals 15 residues. Trimming removed 7 bases from V and 7 bases from J; junction bases left unmatched: 8. CDR3 in amino acids: CASTGLAGGKNEQFF. The CDR3 DNA reads TGTGCCAGCACGGGGCTAGCGGGAGGGAAAAATGAGCAGTTCTTC.

This clonotype has just a few counts. The V and J genes are TRBV19 and TRBJ2-1; the match to TRBD2 covers 8 bases. This CDR3 contains 15 residues. J gave up 3 bases and V 9 bases, and 10 bases lay outside the gene matches. The germline V gene has CDR1 LNHDA and CDR2 SQIVND (reference sequence). The CDR3 sequence is CASLPRAGVYNEQFF. CDR3 DNA sequence: TGTGCCAGCCTTCCCAGAGCGGGGGTCTACAATGAGCAGTTCTTC.

This clonotype was counted at least ten times. This chain links TRBV7-3 with TRBJ2-2; 12 bases are shared with TRBD2. V was pared by 5 bases and J by 2 bases, with 3 bases of the junction left unmatched. The CDR3 is made up of 16 amino acids. Germline CDR1 is SGHTA and CDR2 is FQGTGA. CDR3 residues: CASSPLAGGNTGELFF. DNA of the CDR3: TGTGCCAGCAGCCCACTAGCGGGGGGCAACACCGGGGAGCTGTTTTTT.

Many counts were recorded for this clonotype. The rearrangement links TRBV5-6 to TRBJ2-7; D unclear. CDR3 length equals 15 residues. V gave up 2 bases and J gave up 0 bases, with 12 bases separating them. Germline CDR1 and CDR2: SGHDT and YYEEEE. CDR3 loop: CASSFGIRNSYEQYF. CDR3 nucleotides: TGTGCCAGCAGCTTCGGCATCCGAAACTCCTACGAGCAGTACTTC. Supplemented by reference TRBV5-6 and TRBJ2-7, the full variable domain reads DAGVTQSPTHLIKTRGQQVTLRCSPKSGHDTVSWYQQALGQGPQFIFQYYEEEERQRGNFPDRFSGHQFPNYSSELNVNALLLGDSALYLCASSFGIRNSYEQYFGPGTRLTVT.

This clonotype was counted many times. The CDR3 protein is CSVKTGKETQYF. The CDR3 DNA follows: TGCAGTGTTAAGACCGGGAAAGAGACCCAGTACTTC. V gene TRBV20-1 combines with J gene TRBJ2-5, with a tentative D call TRBD2 (5 bases). V was cut by 7 bases and J by 3 bases, with 12 bases left in between. The CDR3 is 12 residues long. Germline V CDR1 and CDR2: DFQATT, SNEGSKA (reference sequence).

This clonotype has more than one count but fewer than ten. The chain employs TRBV18 and TRBJ1-4; D is ambiguous. The V end lost 5 bases, the J end lost 5 bases, and 9 bases lay between the germline ends. CDR3 size: 13 residues. Germline V gene sequence: CDR1 KGHSH, CDR2 LQKENI. The CDR3 region is CASSANSNEKLFF. CDR3 coding DNA: TGTGCCAGCTCAGCCAACAGCAATGAAAAACTGTTTTTT.

This clonotype was counted at least ten times. J is TRBJ2-2 and V is TRBV5-4; D is undetermined. V gave up 0 bases and J gave up 3 bases, with 9 bases separating them. Germline V gives CDR1 SGHNT, CDR2 YYREEE (reference sequence). This CDR3 spans 15 amino acids. DNA of the CDR3: TGTGCCAGCAGCTTGGGCACAAGTGACACCGGGGAGCTGTTTTTT. This encodes CASSLGTSDTGELFF.

In its sample, this clonotype was seen many times. This chain connects TRBV5-1 to TRBJ1-6; D not resolved. V gave up 4 bases and J gave up 3 bases, with 8 bases separating them. Germline assignment: CDR1 SGHRS and CDR2 YFSETQ. The CDR3 runs to 14 residues. CDR3 nucleotides: TGCGCCAGCAGCCTACAGATCTATAATTCACCCCTCCACTTT. It specifies CASSLQIYNSPLHF.

J is TRBJ2-3 and V is TRBV12-3 or TRBV12-4; D is unclear. The CDR3 loop spans 12 amino acids. Trimming removed 1 base at V and 7 bases at J, with 6 bases between. CDR3 loop: CASSLVRNTQYF. DNA for the CDR3: TGTGCCAGCAGTTTAGTAAGAAATACGCAGTATTTT.

The V gene is TRBV27, the J gene TRBJ2-3, with D perhaps TRBD2 (6 bases). Trimming left V 3 bases short and J 2 bases short, with 12 bases between. Germline CDR1 and CDR2: MNHEY and SMNVEV (reference sequence). The CDR3 consists of 15 residues. The CDR3 region has the DNA TGTGCCAGCAGTTTGCTAGCGCCCAACACAGATACGCAGTATTTT. It is translated as CASSLLAPNTDTQYF.

This clonotype was observed at least ten times. The V call is TRBV20-1, the J call TRBJ1-6; tentative D call: TRBD1 (5 bases). This CDR3 has 17 amino acids. CDR1 is DFQATT and CDR2 is SNEGSKA in the germline V gene (reference sequence). V lost 6 bases and J lost 0, with 18 bases in between. CDR3 in DNA: TGCAGTGCCCGTGCCGGGACGGAGAGCTCCTATAATTCACCCCTCCACTTT. Translated, it gives CSARAGTESSYNSPLHF.

The chain carries TRBV5-6 and TRBJ1-1, with D unclear. Trimming left V 2 bases short and J 4 bases short, with 9 bases between. The germline gives CDR1 SGHDT, CDR2 YYEEEE. The CDR3 runs 13 residues. The CDR3 region is CASSFGRSTEAFF. CDR3 coding DNA: TGTGCCAGCAGCTTCGGGCGGAGCACTGAAGCTTTCTTT.

The chain is built from TRBV12-3 or TRBV12-4 and TRBJ1-1; the D is unclear. The CDR3 has 13 amino acids. The V end was cut by 4 bases, the J end by 7 bases, with 13 bases between. CDR3 loop: CASSSISSGEAFF. The CDR3 nucleotides are TGTGCCAGCAGTTCAATATCGTCGGGTGAAGCTTTCTTT.

This clonotype was seen many times. The chain employs TRBV5-1 and TRBJ2-3; unclear D gene. This CDR3 spans 13 amino acids. CDR1 SGHRS and CDR2 YFSETQ come from the germline V gene. V was shortened by 4 bases and J by 1 base, with 7 bases between the two germline ends. The CDR3 region has the DNA TGCGCCAGCAGCCTGCCAGGCACAGATACGCAGTATTTT. Its protein is CASSLPGTDTQYF.

Points on this clonotype: This sequence may be a read error, since a much larger clone differs from it by one base. The chain carries TRBV7-9 and TRBJ2-2; D assignment may be TRBD1 or TRBD2 (5 bases each). The CDR3 is 17 residues long. From germline, CDR1 is SEHNR and CDR2 FQNEAQ (reference sequence). The CDR3, as DNA: TGTGCCAGCAGCACTCTCCGGTGGGGGACGAACACCGGGGAGCTGATTTTT. Translated: CASSTLRWGTNTGELIF.

The chain links TRBV11-1 to TRBJ2-1; 8 bases are shared with TRBD1. The germline gives CDR1 SGHAT, CDR2 FQDESV (reference sequence). CDR3 length: 16 amino acids. After removal of 5 bases from V and 6 bases from J, the junction contained 12 bases not matched to a gene. CDR3 residues: CASSINGQGNRNEQFF. The DNA of the CDR3 is TGTGCCAGCAGCATAAACGGACAGGGCAATCGCAATGAGCAGTTCTTC. Based on the CDR3 plus reference TRBV11-1 and TRBJ2-1, the full variable domain is EAEVAQSPRYKITEKSQAVAFWCDPISGHATLYWYRQILGQGPELLVQFQDESVVDDSQLPKDRFSAERLKGVDSTLKIQPAELGDSAMYLCASSINGQGNRNEQFFGPGTRLTVL.

The rearrangement joins TRBV7-9 to TRBJ2-2; D unclear. V lost 2 bases, J lost 8 bases, and 9 bases lay in between. Germline-derived CDR1 and CDR2 are SEHNR and FQNEAQ (reference sequence). The CDR3 totals 13 residues. The CDR3 protein is CASSLMGIGELFF. As DNA, the CDR3 is TGTGCCAGCAGCTTAATGGGAATAGGGGAGCTGTTTTTT.

This sequence joins TRBV4-2 and TRBJ2-7, with TRBD1 matching over 10 bases. The CDR3 has 16 residues. The germline CDR1 and CDR2 sequences are LGHNA and YNFKEQ. V trimming: 4 bases; J trimming: 5 bases; junction bases outside the gene matches: 11. The CDR3 coding sequence is TGTGCCAGCAGCCCTTCACCGGGACAGGGGTTGGACGAGCAGTACTTC. Its protein is CASSPSPGQGLDEQYF.

The table lists this clonotype with many counts. The chain employs TRBV7-2 and TRBJ2-5; possibly TRBD1 for D (6 bases). The germline V gene has CDR1 SGHTA and CDR2 FQGNSA. The CDR3 loop spans 14 amino acids. V was cut by 7 bases and J by 5 bases, with 17 bases left in between. The CDR3 region has the DNA TGTGCCAGCACTCCCCCAGGGGTCAGGGAGACCCAGTACTTC. This encodes CASTPPGVRETQYF.

This clonotype has at least ten counts. This chain connects TRBV18 to TRBJ1-3; D is unresolved. The CDR3 spans 12 residues. V was clipped by 8 bases and J by 0 bases, with 5 bases between them. Germline V gene data show CDR1 as KGHSH and CDR2 as LQKENI. The DNA of the CDR3 is TGTGCCAGCCCCACCTCTGGAAACACCATATATTTT. This gives the protein CASPTSGNTIYF.

This clonotype came up a few times. V and J are TRBV9 and TRBJ2-4, with TRBD1 identical over 7 bases. This CDR3 has 17 residues. Germline-derived CDR1 and CDR2 are SGDLS and YYNGEE. The ends lost 4 bases at V and 0 bases at J; junction bases unmatched: 10. Written as DNA, the CDR3 is TGTGCCAGCAGCTTGGGACAGAAATTTCTAGCCAAAAACATTCAGTACTTC. The encoded protein is CASSLGQKFLAKNIQYF.

This clonotype was seen a few times. J is TRBJ1-5 and V is TRBV4-1, with D hard to call. This CDR3 has 16 residues. Per the germline V gene, CDR1 is MGHRA and CDR2 is YSYEKL. V gave up 1 base and J gave up 0 bases, with 10 bases separating them. The CDR3 bases are TGCGCCAGCAGCCAAGGTATCCCCAATAGCAATCAGCCCCAGCATTTT. Translating gives CASSQGIPNSNQPQHF.

This clonotype was observed at least ten times. This chain links TRBV5-5 with TRBJ2-2; D gene ambiguous. CDR3 length: 12 residues. Germline V gene sequence: CDR1 SGHKS, CDR2 YYEKEE (reference sequence). Trimming took off 4 bases at V and 7 bases at J, with 8 bases between the two ends. The CDR3 region has the DNA TGTGCCAGCAGCCCTGGGCACGGGGAGCTGTTTTTT. It is translated as CASSPGHGELFF.

Remarks on this clonotype: A much more abundant neighbour one base away suggests this may be a read error. J is TRBJ2-7 and V is TRBV30, with 7 bases fitting TRBD2. This CDR3 is 16 amino acids long. Germline V CDR1 and CDR2: GTSNPN, SVGIG (reference sequence). The CDR3 loop reads CDWVPPWAGDSYEQYF. CDR3 sequence (DNA): TGTGACTGGGTACCCCCCTGGGCGGGAGACTCCTACGAGCAGTACTTC.

The V and J genes are TRBV16 and TRBJ2-7; D may be TRBD1 (6 bases). The CDR3 runs 15 residues. Trimming removed 6 bases from V and 2 bases from J, with 17 bases in between. Germline lookup yields CDR1 KGHSY and CDR2 FQNENV. CDR3 residues: CASSHSGTPTYEQYF. The CDR3 DNA reads as TGTGCCAGCAGTCACTCCGGGACACCGACCTACGAGCAGTACTTC.

This clonotype was counted many times. The chain employs TRBV5-1 and TRBJ2-2; 9 bases match TRBD1. The CDR3 runs 16 residues. Germline CDR1 reads SGHRS; CDR2 reads YFSETQ. Germline trimming cut 0 bases from V and 5 bases from J; bases unmatched to any gene: 5. In DNA form, the CDR3 reads TGCGCCAGCAGCTTGGTCGCTGGACAGGGGACCGGGGAGCTGTTTTTT. Encoded protein: CASSLVAGQGTGELFF.

This clonotype appeared many times. CDR3: CASSFLQRNTIYF. In DNA, the CDR3 is TGTGCCAGCAGCTTCCTCCAGCGGAACACCATATATTTT. V usage is TRBV7-2 and J usage is TRBJ1-3; D is uncertain. There are 13 residues in the CDR3. Per the germline V gene, CDR1 is SGHTA and CDR2 is FQGNSA. Trimming took 3 bases from V and 7 from J, leaving 10 bases between them.

The table lists this clonotype with a few counts. This chain joins TRBV21-1 and TRBJ1-3; the table gives TRBD1 as D, unverified against the DNA. TRBV21-1 is shown as a pseudogene. The CDR3 is 13 amino acids. The CDR3 nucleotides are TGTGCCAGCAGGACCGCCCCTGGAAACACCATATATTTT. It is translated as CASRTAPGNTIYF.

This clonotype occurred many times. The chain uses TRBV25-1 and TRBJ2-2; tentative D call: TRBD1 (5 bases). Trimming cost V 8 bases and J 1 base, with 11 bases left between them. The CDR3 is 14 residues long. CDR1 is MGHDK and CDR2 is SYGVNS in the germline V gene. The CDR3 DNA is TGTGCCAGCCGCCCTACAGGGAACACCGGGGAGCTGTTTTTT. Its translation is CASRPTGNTGELFF.

This clonotype was observed many times. This chain joins TRBV6-6 and TRBJ2-3, with 7 bases matching TRBD2. Germline lookup yields CDR1 MNHNY and CDR2 SVGAGI (reference sequence). The CDR3 consists of 15 residues. After removal of 6 bases from V and 2 bases from J, the junction contained 8 bases not matched to a gene. The CDR3, as DNA: TGTGCCAGCAGCTCACGACTAGCCGACACAGATACGCAGTATTTT. Amino acid sequence: CASSSRLADTDTQYF.

This clonotype appeared many times. V gene TRBV4-2 combines with J gene TRBJ1-6; no clear D gene. The germline CDR1 and CDR2 sequences are LGHNA and YNFKEQ. This CDR3 is built from 15 residues. V gave up 1 base and J gave up 7 bases, with 11 bases separating them. The CDR3 DNA is TGTGCCAGCAGCCAAGTAGGATTGAGAAATTCACCCCTCCACTTT. It encodes CASSQVGLRNSPLHF.